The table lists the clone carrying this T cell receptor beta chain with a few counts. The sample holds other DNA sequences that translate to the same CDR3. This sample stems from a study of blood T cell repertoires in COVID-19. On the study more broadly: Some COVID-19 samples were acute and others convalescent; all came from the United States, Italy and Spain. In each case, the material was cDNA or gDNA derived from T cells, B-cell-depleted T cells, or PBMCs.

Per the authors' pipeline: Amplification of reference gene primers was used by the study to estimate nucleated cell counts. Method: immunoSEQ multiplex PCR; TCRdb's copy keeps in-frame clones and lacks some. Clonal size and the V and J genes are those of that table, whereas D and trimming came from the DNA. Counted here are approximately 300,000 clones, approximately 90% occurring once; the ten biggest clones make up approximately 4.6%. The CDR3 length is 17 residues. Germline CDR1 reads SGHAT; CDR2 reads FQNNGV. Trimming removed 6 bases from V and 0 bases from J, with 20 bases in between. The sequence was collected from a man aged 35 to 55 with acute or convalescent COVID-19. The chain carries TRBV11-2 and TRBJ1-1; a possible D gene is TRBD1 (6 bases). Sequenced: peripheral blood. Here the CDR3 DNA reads TGTGCCAGCAGGCGTTCCGGCCTACAGGGAATGAACACTGAAGCTTTCTTT. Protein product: CASRRSGLQGMNTEAFF.